A single sample is the source of the 28 T cell receptor beta chains below, sequenced in a study of T cell responses to AZD1222 COVID-19 vaccine. Sequenced by immunoSEQ multiplex PCR; TCRdb stores in-frame clones only, minus some. This table holds some 150,000 clones, roughly 80% found once. Here the sequenced sample was peripheral blood, taken on day 0 of MenACWY control vaccination. The receptor source for this set is an adult in good health.

The chain combines TRBV19 with TRBJ2-1; D is perhaps TRBD2 (6 bases). The CDR3 extends over 14 amino acids. Germline loops: CDR1 LNHDA, CDR2 SQIVND (reference sequence). Deletions cut 6 bases from V and 1 base from J, with 10 bases between. The CDR3 DNA is TGTGCCAGTAGCCGGGACTCATCCTACAATGAGCAGTTCTTC. Translation: CASSRDSSYNEQFF.

This chain links TRBV7-8 with TRBJ1-6; D is undetermined. V was shortened by 1 base and J by 8 bases, with 15 bases between the two germline ends. The CDR3 is 16 residues long. Germline V gene lookup returns CDR1 SGHVS and CDR2 FQNEAQ. The CDR3 here is CASSLDWVGNYSPLHF. DNA of the CDR3: TGTGCCAGCAGCTTAGATTGGGTGGGGAACTATTCACCCCTCCACTTT.

The chain couples TRBV21-1 to TRBJ1-1. TRBV21-1 is assigned pseudogene status. CDR3 length: 18 residues. The CDR3 loop reads CASSKWCSEGIKNTEAFF. The CDR3 DNA is TGTGCCAGCAGCAAGTGGTGTTCGGAGGGGATTAAGAACACTGAAGCTTTCTTT.

The chain uses TRBV28 and TRBJ2-5; 10 bases are a match to TRBD2. Germline V gene lookup returns CDR1 MDHEN and CDR2 SYDVKM. This CDR3 comprises 14 residues. The trim removed 5 bases at V and 5 bases at J, leaving 5 bases unmatched. The CDR3 region has the DNA TGTGCCAGCAGTCTTACTAGCGGGATGGAGACCCAGTACTTC. Amino acids: CASSLTSGMETQYF.

V gene TRBV6-4 combines with J gene TRBJ2-2; the match to TRBD1 covers 7 bases. Germline assignment: CDR1 MRHNA and CDR2 SNTAGT. CDR3 length: 16 residues. V gave up 6 bases and J gave up 0 bases; unmatched junction bases: 7. Here the CDR3 DNA reads TGTGCCAGCAGACCACAGGGGAACGCGAACACCGGGGAGCTGTTTTTT. Its translation: CASRPQGNANTGELFF.

This chain joins TRBV19 and TRBJ2-1; TRBD2 aligns across 10 bases. V was clipped by 5 bases and J by 4 bases; unmatched bases: 8. CDR1 LNHDA and CDR2 SQIVND come from the germline V gene (reference sequence). CDR3 size: 16 residues. CDR3 region: CASSVQRGGLYNEQFF. CDR3 bases: TGTGCCAGTAGTGTACAGCGGGGGGGCCTTTACAATGAGCAGTTCTTC. Combining the CDR3 with reference TRBV19 and TRBJ2-1 gives the whole variable domain DGGITQSPKYLFRKEGQNVTLSCEQNLNHDAMYWYRQDPGQGLRLIYYSQIVNDFQKGDIAEGYSVSREKKESFPLTVTSAQKNPTAFYLCASSVQRGGLYNEQFFGPGTRLTVL.

The CDR3 region is CASSFEGSPLHF. CDR3 DNA: TGTGCCAGCAGCTTCGAGGGCTCACCCCTCCACTTT. V and J are TRBV7-9 and TRBJ1-6; no clear D. The CDR3 totals 12 residues. Germline V gene data show CDR1 as SEHNR and CDR2 as FQNEAQ (reference sequence). Trimming left V 3 bases short and J 10 bases short, with 7 bases between.

The rearrangement uses TRBV7-8 and TRBJ1-5; no clear D gene. There are 12 residues in the CDR3. V gave up 5 bases and J gave up 4 bases, with 6 bases separating them. Looked up from germline, CDR1 is SGHVS and CDR2 is FQNEAQ. CDR3 in DNA: TGTGCCAGCAGCCAAGAAAATCAGCCCCAGCATTTT. Protein: CASSQENQPQHF.

The chain is built from TRBV12-3 or TRBV12-4 and TRBJ1-2; D not certain. The CDR3 sequence is 13 residues long. V lost 6 bases and J lost 3, with 11 bases in between. In DNA, the CDR3 is TGTGCCAGCAGCCGAGACTGGGACTATGGCTACACCTTC. As protein: CASSRDWDYGYTF.

V usage is TRBV6-5 and J usage is TRBJ2-6; the D is unclear. Deletions cut 2 bases from V and 0 bases from J, with 5 bases between. Germline V CDR1 and CDR2: MNHEY, SVGAGI. The CDR3 extends over 15 amino acids. The DNA for the CDR3 is TGTGCCAGCAGTTACGGGGACTCTGGGGCCAACGTCCTGACTTTC. Translation gives CASSYGDSGANVLTF.

This chain joins TRBV6-1 and TRBJ1-3; 9 bases agree with TRBD1. The CDR3 extends over 17 amino acids. The V gene's germline CDR1 is MNHNS and CDR2 SASEGT. The V gene end was trimmed by 0 bases and the J gene end by 2 bases; junction bases not matched to a gene: 5. CDR3 loop: CASSEAPGQGAGNTIYF. CDR3 DNA sequence: TGTGCCAGCAGTGAAGCGCCGGGACAGGGCGCTGGAAACACCATATATTTT.

The chain joins TRBV5-1 to TRBJ1-3; D is unresolved. Germline CDR1 SGHRS, CDR2 YFSETQ. This CDR3 region has 12 residues. V dropped 7 bases and J dropped 1 base, with 6 bases sitting between them. The chain's CDR3 is CASQGSGNTIYF. DNA of the CDR3: TGCGCCAGCCAAGGTTCTGGAAACACCATATATTTT.

In its sample, this clone was seen once. This chain uses TRBV10-3 with TRBJ2-1; TRBD1 is a possible D gene (6 bases). The CDR3 consists of 15 residues. The V end lost 6 bases, the J end lost 2 bases, and 14 bases lay between the germline ends. Germline V gene sequence: CDR1 ENHRY, CDR2 SYGVKD. The DNA for the CDR3 is TGTGCCATCAGCTCCGGGACACAGACCTACAATGAGCAGTTCTTC. It translates to CAISSGTQTYNEQFF.

The V and J genes are TRBV5-6 and TRBJ1-1; D is unresolved. Germline-derived CDR1 and CDR2 are SGHDT and YYEEEE. Trimming removed 5 bases from V and 1 base from J, with 9 bases in between. The CDR3 has 13 residues. Written as DNA, the CDR3 is TGTGCCAGCAGGCGACACGGGAACACTGAAGCTTTCTTT. It codes for CASRRHGNTEAFF.

V and J are TRBV27 and TRBJ2-1, with 12 bases aligning to TRBD1. The V and J ends lost 3 bases and 7 bases, in that order; junction bases with no gene match: 4. Germline CDR1 and CDR2: MNHEY and SMNVEV (reference sequence). The CDR3 runs to 15 residues. CDR3 protein: CASSLGTGGGNEQFF. Here the CDR3 DNA reads TGTGCCAGCAGTTTGGGGACAGGGGGCGGGAATGAGCAGTTCTTC.

Only one count was recorded for this clone. This rearrangement joins TRBV11-2 to TRBJ1-3, with 12 bases fitting TRBD1. Germline V lookup: CDR1 SGHAT, CDR2 FQNNGV. J was trimmed by 7 bases and V by 3 bases; bases with no gene match: 10. CDR3 length: 17 amino acids. This CDR3 reads CASSLLSGTGGLNTIYF. CDR3 in DNA: TGTGCCAGCAGCTTGTTATCCGGGACAGGGGGCTTGAACACCATATATTTT.

J is TRBJ1-1 and V is TRBV5-1; D ambiguous. The germline V gene has CDR1 SGHRS and CDR2 YFSETQ. There are 15 residues in the CDR3. V was cut by 0 bases and J by 3 bases, with 12 bases left in between. CDR3 bases: TGCGCCAGCAGCTTGGTGGTGGGCGCGGACACTGAAGCTTTCTTT. This gives the protein CASSLVVGADTEAFF.

This chain links TRBV4-1 with TRBJ2-3; D is possibly TRBD1 (5 bases). This CDR3 comprises 17 residues. The V gene lost 0 bases and the J gene lost 4 bases, with 17 bases spanning the gap. Germline loops: CDR1 MGHRA, CDR2 YSYEKL. The CDR3 loop reads CASSQDKSVGRSDTQYF. The CDR3 DNA is TGCGCCAGCAGCCAAGATAAGTCGGTGGGGCGGTCAGATACGCAGTATTTT.

J is TRBJ1-2 and V is TRBV24-1; 8 bases are a match to TRBD1. Germline V gene data show CDR1 as KGHDR and CDR2 as SFDVKD. The CDR3 extends over 13 amino acids. J was trimmed by 8 bases and V by 7 bases; bases with no gene match: 8. The CDR3 DNA reads as TGTGCCACCAGGGACAGGGAGTCGGAGGGCTACACCTTC. Encoded protein: CATRDRESEGYTF.

The gene calls are TRBV18 and TRBJ1-2, with D tentatively TRBD1 (5 bases). This CDR3 comprises 15 residues. V lost 3 bases, J lost 5 bases, and 16 bases lay in between. Germline V gives CDR1 KGHSH, CDR2 LQKENI. This CDR3 is CASSPATDSKYGYTF. DNA for the CDR3: TGTGCCAGCTCACCTGCGACCGACAGTAAATATGGCTACACCTTC.

The chain combines TRBV12-3 or TRBV12-4 with TRBJ2-7, with D possibly being TRBD1 or TRBD2 (5 bases each). The CDR3 runs 12 residues. Trimming took off 8 bases at V and 6 bases at J, with 14 bases between the two ends. In DNA, the CDR3 is TGTGCCAGCGGGGGTATGACGGGCGAGCAGTACTTC. Its translation: CASGGMTGEQYF.

Only a few counts were recorded for this clone. The chain employs TRBV6-4 and TRBJ2-3; D is possibly TRBD1 (6 bases). Per the germline V gene, CDR1 is MRHNA and CDR2 is SNTAGT. The length of the CDR3 is 15 residues. V was pared by 0 bases and J by 1 base, with 8 bases between. The CDR3 reads CASSDSSGGTDTQYF. Written as DNA, the CDR3 is TGTGCCAGCAGTGACTCATCAGGGGGCACAGATACGCAGTATTTT.

The chain has TRBV10-2 and TRBJ2-6; TRBD1 agrees at 12 bases. The CDR3 totals 18 residues. Germline loops: CDR1 WSHSY, CDR2 SAAADI. V shed 2 bases, J shed 3 bases, and the junction held 5 bases outside the gene matches. The DNA of the CDR3 is TGCGCCAGCAGTGAGGGGACAGGGGGCTTATTTGGGGCCAACGTCCTGACTTTC. Encoded protein: CASSEGTGGLFGANVLTF.

CDR3 nucleotides: TGTGCCAGCGAGGTACAGGGAGGCATAAATGGTGGCTACACCTTC. It encodes CASEVQGGINGGYTF. The chain uses TRBV2 and TRBJ1-2, with D perhaps TRBD1 (6 bases). Trimming cost V 8 bases and J 7 bases, with 23 bases left between them. This CDR3 is built from 15 residues. Germline loops: CDR1 SNHLY, CDR2 FYNNEI.

The chain has TRBV3-1 (or the pseudogene TRBV3-2) and TRBJ1-3, with TRBD1 matching 7 bases. V was pared by 0 bases and J by 4 bases, with 6 bases of the junction left unmatched. This CDR3 is 16 amino acids long. The germline CDR1 and CDR2 sequences are LGHDT and YNNKEL (reference sequence). The CDR3 spells CASSQDDHRGGNTIYF. The CDR3 region has the DNA TGTGCCAGCAGCCAAGATGACCACAGGGGCGGAAACACCATATATTTT.

The chain links TRBV11-1 to TRBJ2-7; 9 bases map to TRBD1. The CDR3 runs to 15 residues. CDR1 is SGHAT, CDR2 FQDESV, per germline (reference sequence). The trim removed 3 bases at V and 4 bases at J, leaving 7 bases unmatched. The CDR3 is CASSFRDRAPYEQYF. The CDR3 nucleotides read TGTGCCAGCAGCTTCCGGGACAGGGCACCTTACGAGCAGTACTTC.

The chain is built from TRBV9 and TRBJ1-2; D unclear. V was clipped by 0 bases and J by 1 base, with 4 bases between them. This CDR3 has 13 residues. The V gene's germline CDR1 is SGDLS and CDR2 YYNGEE. CDR3 amino acids: CASSVEHNYGYTF. The CDR3 DNA follows: TGTGCCAGCAGCGTAGAACATAACTATGGCTACACCTTC.

Only a few counts were recorded for this clone. This chain links TRBV7-9 with TRBJ1-3; TRBD1 aligns across 9 bases. This CDR3 comprises 18 residues. Germline values: CDR1 SEHNR, CDR2 FQNEAQ (reference sequence). V trimming: 4 bases; J trimming: 5 bases; junction bases outside the gene matches: 15. This CDR3 reads CASSYPLLGQGIRNTIYF. DNA for the CDR3: TGTGCCAGCAGCTACCCGTTGCTGGGACAGGGAATTCGAAACACCATATATTTT.